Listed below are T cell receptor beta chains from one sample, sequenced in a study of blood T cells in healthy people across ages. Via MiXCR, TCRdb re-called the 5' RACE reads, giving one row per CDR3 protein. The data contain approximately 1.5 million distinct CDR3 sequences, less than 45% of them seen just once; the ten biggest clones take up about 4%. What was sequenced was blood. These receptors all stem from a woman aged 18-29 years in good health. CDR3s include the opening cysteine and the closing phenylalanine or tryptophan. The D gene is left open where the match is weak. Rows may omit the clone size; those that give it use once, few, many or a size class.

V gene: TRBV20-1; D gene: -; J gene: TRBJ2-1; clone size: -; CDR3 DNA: TGCAGTGCTAGAGATGTAGGGGTTCACAATGAGCAGTTCTTC; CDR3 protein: CSARDVGVHNEQFF
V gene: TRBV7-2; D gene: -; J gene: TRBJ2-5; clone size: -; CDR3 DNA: TGTGCCAGCAGACCTACTAGGACGATAGAGACCCAGTACTTC; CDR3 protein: CASRPTRTIETQYF
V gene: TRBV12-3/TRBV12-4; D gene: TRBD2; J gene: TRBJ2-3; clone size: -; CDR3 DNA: TGTGCCAGCAGTTTCGCGGGAGTGGATACGCAGTATTTT; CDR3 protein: CASSFAGVDTQYF
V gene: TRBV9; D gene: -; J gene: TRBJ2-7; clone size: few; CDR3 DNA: TGTGCCAGCAGCGTAGCTACGCTAGGCGAGCAGTACTTC; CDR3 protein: CASSVATLGEQYF
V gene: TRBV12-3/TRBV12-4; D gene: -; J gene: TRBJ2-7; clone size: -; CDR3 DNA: TGTGTCAGCAGTTTAGACGAGCACTACGAGCAGTACTTC; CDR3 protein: CVSSLDEHYEQYF
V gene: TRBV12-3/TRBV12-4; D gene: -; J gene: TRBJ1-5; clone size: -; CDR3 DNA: TGTGCCAGCAGTTCCCGAGGGGGAATGGGTCAGCCCCAGCATTTT; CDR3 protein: CASSSRGGMGQPQHF
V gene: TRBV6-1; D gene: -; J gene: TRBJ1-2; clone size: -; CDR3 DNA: TGTGCCAGCAGTGAAGCGGCAGGGGAGTTCTATAACTATGGCTACACCTTC; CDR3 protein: CASSEAAGEFYNYGYTF
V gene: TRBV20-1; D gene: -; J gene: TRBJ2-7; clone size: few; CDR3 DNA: TGCAGTGCTAGAAAGTTCCTGGACAATCACGAGCAGTACTTC; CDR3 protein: CSARKFLDNHEQYF
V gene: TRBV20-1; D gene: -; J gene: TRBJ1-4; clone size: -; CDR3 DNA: TGCAGTGCTAGAGATTTGGGGTCTAATGAAAAACTGTTTTTT; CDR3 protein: CSARDLGSNEKLFF
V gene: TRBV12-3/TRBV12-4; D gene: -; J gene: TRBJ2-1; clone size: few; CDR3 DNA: TGTGCCAGCAGTTCCTGGGGTGATTTCAACAATGAGCAGTTCTTC; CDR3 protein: CASSSWGDFNNEQFF
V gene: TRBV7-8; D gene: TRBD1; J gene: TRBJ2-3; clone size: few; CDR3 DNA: TGTGCCAGCAGCTTACCCGACAGGGTTTCAGGTCCGCAGTATTTT; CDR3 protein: CASSLPDRVSGPQYF
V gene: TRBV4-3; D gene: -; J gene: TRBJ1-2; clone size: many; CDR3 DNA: TGCGCCAGCAGTCCACGGACGGATTATGGCTACACCTTC; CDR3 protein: CASSPRTDYGYTF
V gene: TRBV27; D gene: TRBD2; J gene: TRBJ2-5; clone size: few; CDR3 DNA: TGTGCCAGCAGTTTACTAGCGGGGACCTCGGGGGAGCAGTACTTC; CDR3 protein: CASSLLAGTSGEQYF
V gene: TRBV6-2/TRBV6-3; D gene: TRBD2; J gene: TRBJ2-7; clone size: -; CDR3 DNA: TGTGCCAGCAGTTACTCGACTGGCGGGGGGGCCGTTCGGTACAATGAGCAGTACTTC; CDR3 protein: CASSYSTGGGAVRYNEQYF
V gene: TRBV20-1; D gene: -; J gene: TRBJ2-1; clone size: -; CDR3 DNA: TGCAGTGGTAGCGACCCGACAGACTCCTACAATGAGCAGTTCTTC; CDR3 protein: CSGSDPTDSYNEQFF
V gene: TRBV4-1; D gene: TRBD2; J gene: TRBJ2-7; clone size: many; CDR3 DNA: TGCGCCAGCAGCCAAATAGCGGGAGGAAGCTACGAGCAGTACTTC; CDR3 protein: CASSQIAGGSYEQYF
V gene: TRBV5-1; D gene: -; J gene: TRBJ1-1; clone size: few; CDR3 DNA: TGCGCCAGCAGCTTGGGAACCCCCCAGGAGGGGCGCACTGAAGCTTTCTTT; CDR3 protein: CASSLGTPQEGRTEAFF
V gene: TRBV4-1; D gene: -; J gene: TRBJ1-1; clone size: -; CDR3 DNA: TGCGCCAGCAGCGTGGGGTGGGGAGAGTTGAGACTGAACACTGAAGCTTTCTTT; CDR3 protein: CASSVGWGELRLNTEAFF
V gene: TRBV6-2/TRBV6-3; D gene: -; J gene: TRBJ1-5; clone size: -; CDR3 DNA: TGTGACAGCACCACGGGTGGATTCGGCAATCAGCCCCAGCATTTT; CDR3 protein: CDSTTGGFGNQPQHF
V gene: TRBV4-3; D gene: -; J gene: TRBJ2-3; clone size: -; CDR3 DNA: TGCGCCAGCAGCCAAGAGGGGCCTGTAGATACGCAGTATTTT; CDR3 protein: CASSQEGPVDTQYF
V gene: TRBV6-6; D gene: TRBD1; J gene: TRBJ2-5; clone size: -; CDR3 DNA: TGTGCCCGCAACCCGGGACAGGGTTTTGGAGAGACCCAGTACTTC; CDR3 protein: CARNPGQGFGETQYF
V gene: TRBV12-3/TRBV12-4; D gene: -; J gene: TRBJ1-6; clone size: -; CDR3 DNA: TGTGCCAGCAGTATGCTACAGGGTTTGGCTTCACCCCTCCACTTT; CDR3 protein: CASSMLQGLASPLHF
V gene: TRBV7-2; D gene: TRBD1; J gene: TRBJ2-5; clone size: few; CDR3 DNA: TGTGCCAGCAGCTGGGGACAGCCCCAAGAGACCCAGTACTTC; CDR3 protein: CASSWGQPQETQYF
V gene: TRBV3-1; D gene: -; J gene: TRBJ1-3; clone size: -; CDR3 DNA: TGTGCCAGCAGCCAAGAGAGGTCTGGAAACACCGTATATTTT; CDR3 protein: CASSQERSGNTVYF
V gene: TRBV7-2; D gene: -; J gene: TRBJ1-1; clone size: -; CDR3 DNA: TGTGCCAGCAGAAGCACGCACACTCTCAACACTGAAGCTTTCTTT; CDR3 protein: CASRSTHTLNTEAFF
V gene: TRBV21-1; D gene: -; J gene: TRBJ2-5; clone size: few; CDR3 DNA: TGTGCCAGCAGCACTGTGGACAGTCAAGAGACCCAGTACTTC; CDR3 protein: CASSTVDSQETQYF
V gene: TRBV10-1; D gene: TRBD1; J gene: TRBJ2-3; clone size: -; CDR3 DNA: TGCGCCAGCAGTGAGGGACAGGCCGGCACAGATACGCAGTATTTT; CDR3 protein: CASSEGQAGTDTQYF
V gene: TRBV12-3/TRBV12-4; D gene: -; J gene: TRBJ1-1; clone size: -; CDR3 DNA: TGTGCCAGCAGTTTCTTTGACAGAAACACTGAAGCTTTCTTT; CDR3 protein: CASSFFDRNTEAFF
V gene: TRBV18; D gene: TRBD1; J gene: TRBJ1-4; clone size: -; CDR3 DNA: TGTGCCAGCTCACGAACCGGGACAGGGGACTTAGGTGAAAAACTGTTTTTT; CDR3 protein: CASSRTGTGDLGEKLFF
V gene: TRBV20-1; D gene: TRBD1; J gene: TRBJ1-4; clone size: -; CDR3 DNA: TGCAGTGCTACGCCGGGACAGGGGCCTCGGGGACTGTTTTTT; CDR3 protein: CSATPGQGPRGLFF
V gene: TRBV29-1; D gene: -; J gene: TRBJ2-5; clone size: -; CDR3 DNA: TGCAGCGTTGTTATCCTGCAAGAGACCCAGTACTTC; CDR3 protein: CSVVILQETQYF
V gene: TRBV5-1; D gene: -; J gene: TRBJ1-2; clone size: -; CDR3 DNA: TGCGCCAGCAGCTTGGTATCCCCTCGGCATGGCTACACCTTC; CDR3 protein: CASSLVSPRHGYTF
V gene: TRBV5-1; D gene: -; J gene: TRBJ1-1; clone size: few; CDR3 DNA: TGCGCCAGCAGCCCCCAACAGGGAACGAACACTGAAGCTTTCTTT; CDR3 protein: CASSPQQGTNTEAFF
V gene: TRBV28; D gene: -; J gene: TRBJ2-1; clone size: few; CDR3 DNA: TGTGCCAGCAGTCCTTATTCCGCCGGGACCTCCAGGAGGAATGAGCAGTTCTTC; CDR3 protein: CASSPYSAGTSRRNEQFF
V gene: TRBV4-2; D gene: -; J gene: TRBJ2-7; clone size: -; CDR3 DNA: TGTGCCAGCAGCCAAGAGGCCGGGAGTTACTACGAGCAGTACTTC; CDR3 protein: CASSQEAGSYYEQYF
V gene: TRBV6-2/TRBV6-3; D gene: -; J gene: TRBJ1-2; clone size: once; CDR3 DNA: TGTGCCAGCAGTTACTCGAACAGGGAAGGCTATGGCTACACCTTC; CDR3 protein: CASSYSNREGYGYTF
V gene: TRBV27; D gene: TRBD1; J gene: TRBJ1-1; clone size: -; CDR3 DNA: TGTGCCAGCAGGCCAGGGACAGGGTCGATTCCGATTCCTCAAGCTTTCTTT; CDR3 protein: CASRPGTGSIPIPQAFF
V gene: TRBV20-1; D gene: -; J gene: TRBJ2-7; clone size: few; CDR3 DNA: TGCAGTGCTATACCCACCCCCTCCTACGAGCAGTACTTC; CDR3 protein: CSAIPTPSYEQYF
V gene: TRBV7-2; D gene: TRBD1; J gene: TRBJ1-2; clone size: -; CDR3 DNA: TGTGCCAGCAGCTCAATGACAGGGGGGATAGGAGGCTACACCTTC; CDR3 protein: CASSSMTGGIGGYTF
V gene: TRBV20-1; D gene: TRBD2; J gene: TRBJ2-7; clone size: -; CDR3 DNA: TGCAGTGCTAGAGATCGACTAGCGGGGGTCGAGCAGTACTTC; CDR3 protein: CSARDRLAGVEQYF
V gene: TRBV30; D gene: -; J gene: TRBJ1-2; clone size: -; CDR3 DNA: TGTGCCTGGAGTGCTCCCCCCAGCTATGGCTACACCTTC; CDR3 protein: CAWSAPPSYGYTF
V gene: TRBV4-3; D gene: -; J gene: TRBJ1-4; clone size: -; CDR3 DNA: TGCGCCAGCAGCCAAGAAGCCAGGGCTTTTGAAAAACTGTTTTTT; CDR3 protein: CASSQEARAFEKLFF
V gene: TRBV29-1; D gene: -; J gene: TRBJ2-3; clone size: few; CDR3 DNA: TGCAGCGTTGAAGGGACCCGCACAGATACGCAGTATTTT; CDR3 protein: CSVEGTRTDTQYF
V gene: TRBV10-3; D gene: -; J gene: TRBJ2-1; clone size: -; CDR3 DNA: TGTGCCATCAGTGCACGGAGCTCCTACAATGAGCAGTTCTTC; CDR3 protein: CAISARSSYNEQFF
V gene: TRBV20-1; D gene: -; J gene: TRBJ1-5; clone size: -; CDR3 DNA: TGCAGTGCTGGGGGTTCACAGCCCCAGCATTTT; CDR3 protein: CSAGGSQPQHF
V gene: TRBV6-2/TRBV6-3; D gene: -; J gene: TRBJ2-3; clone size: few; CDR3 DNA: TGTGCCAGCAGTCCCTTCTCGAGCGATACGCAGTATTTT; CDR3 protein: CASSPFSSDTQYF
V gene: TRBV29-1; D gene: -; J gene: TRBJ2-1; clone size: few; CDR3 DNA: TGCAGCGGAACCCACGCGGGGAATGAGCAGTTCTTC; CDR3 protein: CSGTHAGNEQFF
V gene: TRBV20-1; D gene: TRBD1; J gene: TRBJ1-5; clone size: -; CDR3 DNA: TGCAGTGCTCGTCAGGGACAGGGACATAATCAGCCCCAGCATTTT; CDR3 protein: CSARQGQGHNQPQHF
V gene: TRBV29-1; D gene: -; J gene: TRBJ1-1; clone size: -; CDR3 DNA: TGCAGCGCGGAGGGGGACGGCTCGAACACTGAAGCTTTCTTT; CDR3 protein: CSAEGDGSNTEAFF
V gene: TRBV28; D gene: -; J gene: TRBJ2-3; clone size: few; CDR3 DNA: TGTGCCAGCAGTTTGCAGATCCCTAGCACAGATACGCAGTATTTT; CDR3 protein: CASSLQIPSTDTQYF
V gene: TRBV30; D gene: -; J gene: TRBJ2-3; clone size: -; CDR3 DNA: TGTGCCTGGGGGGGAGTGGGAATCACAGATACGCAGTATTTT; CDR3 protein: CAWGGVGITDTQYF
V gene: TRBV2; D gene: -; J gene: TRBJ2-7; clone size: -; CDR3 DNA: TGTGCCAGCAGGGCCGGAGGGGGAAACGAGCAGTACTTC; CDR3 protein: CASRAGGGNEQYF
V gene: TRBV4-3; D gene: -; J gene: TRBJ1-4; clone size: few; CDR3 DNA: TGCGCCAGCAGCCAAGCGATGACTGTGGGCCTGGGAAAACTGTTTTTT; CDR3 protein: CASSQAMTVGLGKLFF
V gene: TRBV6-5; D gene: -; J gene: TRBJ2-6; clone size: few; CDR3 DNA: TGTGCCAGCAGTTACTCGAGTGGGGGGCCAGGGGCCAACGTCCTGACTTTC; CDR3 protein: CASSYSSGGPGANVLTF
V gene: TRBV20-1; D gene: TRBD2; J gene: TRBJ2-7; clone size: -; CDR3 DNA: TGCAGTGCCTCAGCGGGAGAATCCTACGAGCAGTACTTC; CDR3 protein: CSASAGESYEQYF
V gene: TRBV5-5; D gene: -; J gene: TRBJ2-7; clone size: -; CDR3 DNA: TGTGCCAGCAGCTTTCTCAGGGTAGGGAAATACGAGCAGTACTTC; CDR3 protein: CASSFLRVGKYEQYF
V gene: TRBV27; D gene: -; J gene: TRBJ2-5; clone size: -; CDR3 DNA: TGTGCCAGCAGTTGGGACGGAGAGACCCAGTACTTC; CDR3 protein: CASSWDGETQYF
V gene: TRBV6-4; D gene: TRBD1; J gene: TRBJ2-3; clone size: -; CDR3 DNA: TGTGCCAGCAGTGACTCGGACAGGGGACACACAGATACGCAGTATTTT; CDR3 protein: CASSDSDRGHTDTQYF